This T cell receptor (beta chain) comes out of a study of shared clonotypes between healthy human individuals. Study conclusions and caveats: When compared with the clonotypes that were shared by all four sorted-subset donors, the non-shared clonotypes turned out to have lower generation probabilities. Despite large depth, sorted-subset datasets appeared incompletely sequenced.

Method: immunoSEQ multiplex PCR; TCRdb's copy keeps in-frame clones and lacks some. The sample records some 2,500,000 clones, 92% being singletons. Regarding this clone: What it binds is not known.

CDR1 and CDR2 (germline): SEHNR, FQNEAQ (reference sequence). This CDR3 spans 14 amino acids. Deletions cut 3 bases from V and 4 bases from J, with 12 bases between. Sample: naive CD4+ T cells from PBMCs. Subset noted: CD45RA+ positively selected. The V gene is TRBV7-9, the J gene TRBJ1-2; TRBD1 might be the D (5 bases). The TCR originated in a man aged 18 to 30 in good health. Some clones in this sample may be carry-over from other donors' samples. CDR3 sequence: CASSFPTGPYGYTF. The CDR3 region has the DNA TGTGCCAGCAGCTTTCCCACAGGCCCCTATGGCTACACCTTC.